This T cell receptor (beta chain) emerged from a study of cytomegalovirus exposure and HLA in healthy donors. This CDR3 has 16 residues. The ends lost 3 bases at V and 11 bases at J; junction bases unmatched: 10. Germline-derived CDR1 and CDR2 are SEHNR and FQNEAQ (reference sequence). Amplification used 60 Vbeta primers and 13 Jbeta primers. The assay was immunoSEQ multiplex PCR, and TCRdb's table has in-frame clones only and misses some. This table holds around 130,000 clones, 70% to 85% found once. This chain connects TRBV7-9 to TRBJ2-1, with TRBD2 identical over 13 bases. The sequence derives from a boy between 10 and 17 years old in good health and CMV-seronegative. Sequenced sample: PBMCs. CDR3 nucleotides: TGTGCCAGCAGCTTGGCGGGACTAGCGGGATCCCAGAAGCAGTTCTTC. Translation: CASSLAGLAGSQKQFF.